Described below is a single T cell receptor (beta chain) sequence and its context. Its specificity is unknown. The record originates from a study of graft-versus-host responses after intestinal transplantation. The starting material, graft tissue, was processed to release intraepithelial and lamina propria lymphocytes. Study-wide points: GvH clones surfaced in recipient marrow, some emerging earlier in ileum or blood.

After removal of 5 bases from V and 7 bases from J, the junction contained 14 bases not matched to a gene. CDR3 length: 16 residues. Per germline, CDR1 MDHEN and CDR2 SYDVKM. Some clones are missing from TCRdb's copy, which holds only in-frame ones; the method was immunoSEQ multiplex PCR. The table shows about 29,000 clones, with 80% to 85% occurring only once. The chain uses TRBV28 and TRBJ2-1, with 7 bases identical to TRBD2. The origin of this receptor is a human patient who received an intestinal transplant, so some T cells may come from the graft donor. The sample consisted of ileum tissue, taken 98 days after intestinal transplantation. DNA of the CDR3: TGTGCCAGCAGTAATAGGCGGGGGAAAGGGAGTAATGAGCAGTTCTTC. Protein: CASSNRRGKGSNEQFF.